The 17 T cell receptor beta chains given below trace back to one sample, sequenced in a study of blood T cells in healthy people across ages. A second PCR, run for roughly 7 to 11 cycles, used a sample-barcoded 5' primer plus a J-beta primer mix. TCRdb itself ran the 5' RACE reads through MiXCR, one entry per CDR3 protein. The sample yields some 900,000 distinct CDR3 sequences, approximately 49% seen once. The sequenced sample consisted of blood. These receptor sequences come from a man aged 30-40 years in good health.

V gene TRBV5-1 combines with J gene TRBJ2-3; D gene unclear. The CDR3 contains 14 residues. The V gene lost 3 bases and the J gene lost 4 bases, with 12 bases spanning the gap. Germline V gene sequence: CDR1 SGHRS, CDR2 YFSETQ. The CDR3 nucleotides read TGCGCCAGCAGCTGGGCCTCAAACTCAGATACGCAGTATTTT. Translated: CASSWASNSDTQYF.

The CDR3: CASGTATDTQYF. The CDR3 nucleotides are TGTGCCTCCGGGACTGCCACAGATACGCAGTATTTT. The rearrangement uses TRBV10-3 and TRBJ2-3, with D maybe TRBD2 (6 bases). The CDR3 contains 12 residues. V shed 11 bases and J shed 2 bases, with 11 bases lying between them. Germline CDR1 reads ENHRY; CDR2 reads SYGVKD.

The CDR3 coding sequence is TGTGCCAGCAGCTGGGTGGACAGCTCCTTGGGAAAGCAGTACTTC. This encodes CASSWVDSSLGKQYF. The chain employs TRBV2 and TRBJ2-7; possibly TRBD1 for D (6 bases). CDR1 and CDR2 (germline): SNHLY, FYNNEI. The CDR3 loop spans 15 amino acids. Trimming cost V 6 bases and J 8 bases, with 23 bases left between them.

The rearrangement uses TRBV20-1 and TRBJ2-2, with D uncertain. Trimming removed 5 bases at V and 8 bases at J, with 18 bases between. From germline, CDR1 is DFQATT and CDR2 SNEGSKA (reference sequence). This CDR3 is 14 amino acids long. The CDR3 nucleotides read TGCAGTGCTCACAACCGGGCCCTAAGGGGGGAGCTGTTTTTT. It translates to CSAHNRALRGELFF.

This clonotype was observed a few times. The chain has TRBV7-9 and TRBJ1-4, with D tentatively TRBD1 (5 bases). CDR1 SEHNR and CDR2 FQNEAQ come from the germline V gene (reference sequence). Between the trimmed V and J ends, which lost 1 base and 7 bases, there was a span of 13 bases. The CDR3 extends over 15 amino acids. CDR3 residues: CASSLDGTGSEKLFF. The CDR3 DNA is TGTGCCAGCAGCTTAGACGGGACCGGTAGTGAAAAACTGTTTTTT.

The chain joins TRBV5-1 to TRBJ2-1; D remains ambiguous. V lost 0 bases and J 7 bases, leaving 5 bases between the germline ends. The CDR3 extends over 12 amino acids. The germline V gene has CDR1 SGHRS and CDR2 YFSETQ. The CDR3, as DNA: TGCGCCAGCAGCTTGGAGGAGAATGAGCAGTTCTTC. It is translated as CASSLEENEQFF.

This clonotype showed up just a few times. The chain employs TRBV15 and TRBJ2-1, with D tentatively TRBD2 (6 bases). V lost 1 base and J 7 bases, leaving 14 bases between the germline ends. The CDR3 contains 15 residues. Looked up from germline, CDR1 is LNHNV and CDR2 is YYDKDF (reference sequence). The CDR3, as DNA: TGTGCCACCAGCAGAGTGGTCGGGGGTCGGAATGAGCAGTTCTTC. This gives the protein CATSRVVGGRNEQFF.

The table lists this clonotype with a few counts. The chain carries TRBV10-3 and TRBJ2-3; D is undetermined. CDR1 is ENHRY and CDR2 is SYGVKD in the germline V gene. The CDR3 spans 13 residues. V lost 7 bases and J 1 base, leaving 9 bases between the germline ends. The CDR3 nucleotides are TGTGCCATCACCCAGGAAGGCACAGATACGCAGTATTTT. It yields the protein CAITQEGTDTQYF.

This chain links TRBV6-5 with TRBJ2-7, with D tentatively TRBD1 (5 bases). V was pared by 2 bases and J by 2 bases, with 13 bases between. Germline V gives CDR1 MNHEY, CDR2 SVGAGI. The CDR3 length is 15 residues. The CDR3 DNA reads TGTGCCAGCAGTTACAAAGCAGGACATACCTACGAGCAGTACTTC. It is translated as CASSYKAGHTYEQYF.

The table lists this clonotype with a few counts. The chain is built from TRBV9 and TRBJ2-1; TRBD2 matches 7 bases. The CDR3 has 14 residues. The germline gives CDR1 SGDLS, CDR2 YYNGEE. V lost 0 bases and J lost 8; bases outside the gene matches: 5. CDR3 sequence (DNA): TGTGCCAGCAGCGTAGCCCCTAGCGGAGATGAGCAGTTCTTC. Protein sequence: CASSVAPSGDEQFF.

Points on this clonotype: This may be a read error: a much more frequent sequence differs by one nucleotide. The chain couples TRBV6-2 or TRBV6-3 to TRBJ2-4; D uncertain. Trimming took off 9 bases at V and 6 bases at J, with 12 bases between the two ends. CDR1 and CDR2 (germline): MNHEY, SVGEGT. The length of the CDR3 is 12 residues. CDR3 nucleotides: TGTGCCAGATGCCGACGGGTAAACATTCAGTACTTC. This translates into CARCRRVNIQYF.

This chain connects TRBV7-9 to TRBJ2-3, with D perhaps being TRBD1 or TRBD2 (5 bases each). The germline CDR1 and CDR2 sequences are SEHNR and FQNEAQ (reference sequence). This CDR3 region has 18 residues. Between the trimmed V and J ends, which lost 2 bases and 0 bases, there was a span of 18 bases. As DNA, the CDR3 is TGTGCCAGCAGCTTACGCACGTACGGGGCGGGCAGCACAGATACGCAGTATTTT. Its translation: CASSLRTYGAGSTDTQYF.

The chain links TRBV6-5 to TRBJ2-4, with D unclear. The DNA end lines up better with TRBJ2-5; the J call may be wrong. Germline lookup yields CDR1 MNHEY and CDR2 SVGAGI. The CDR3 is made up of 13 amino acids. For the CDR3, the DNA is TGTGCCAGCAGTTACTCAGGACCCGAGACCCAGTACTTC. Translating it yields CASSYSGPETQYF.

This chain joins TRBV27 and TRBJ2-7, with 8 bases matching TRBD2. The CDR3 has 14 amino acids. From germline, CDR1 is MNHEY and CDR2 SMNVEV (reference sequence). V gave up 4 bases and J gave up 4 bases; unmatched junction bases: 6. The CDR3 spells CASSYGGEQYEQYF. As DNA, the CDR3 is TGTGCCAGCAGTTACGGGGGGGAGCAATACGAGCAGTACTTC.

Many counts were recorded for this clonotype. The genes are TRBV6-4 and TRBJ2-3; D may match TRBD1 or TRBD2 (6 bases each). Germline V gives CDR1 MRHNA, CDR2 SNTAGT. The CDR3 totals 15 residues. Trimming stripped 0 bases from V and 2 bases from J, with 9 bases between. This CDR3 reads CASSDSSGATDTQYF. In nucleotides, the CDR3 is TGTGCCAGCAGTGACTCGTCGGGGGCCACAGATACGCAGTATTTT.

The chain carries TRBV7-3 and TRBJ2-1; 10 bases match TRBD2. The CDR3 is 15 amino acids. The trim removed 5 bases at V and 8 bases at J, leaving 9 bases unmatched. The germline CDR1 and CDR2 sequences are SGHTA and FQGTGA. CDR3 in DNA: TGTGCCAGCAGCCCCTTAGCGGGGGGCAGGGATGAGCAGTTCTTC. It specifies CASSPLAGGRDEQFF.

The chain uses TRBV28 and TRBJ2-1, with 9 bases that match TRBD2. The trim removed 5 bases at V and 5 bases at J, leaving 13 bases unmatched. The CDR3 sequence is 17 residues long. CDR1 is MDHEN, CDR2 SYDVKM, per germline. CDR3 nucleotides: TGTGCCAGCAGTCCGGCGGGGGGGAAATCGAGGGACAATGAGCAGTTCTTC. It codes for CASSPAGGKSRDNEQFF.